These T cell receptor beta chains were read from a single sample in a study of T cell clones after liver transplantation. Generated by immunoSEQ multiplex PCR, the TCRdb table keeps only in-frame clones and is missing some. In the table there are roughly 100,000 clones, approximately 79% of which are singletons. This specimen consisted of CD4+ T cells from blood, obtained approximately 50 months after liver transplant. Receptors were obtained from a human patient who received a liver transplant. Some T cells may originate from the graft donor. Both conserved end residues are part of each CDR3. Fields, in order: D gene, CDR3 length, clone size, J gene, V gene, CDR3 DNA, CDR3 protein. The D gene is left open where the match is weak. Part of the rows lack a size; the others show once, few, many or a class for expanded clones.

>NA|17|NA|TRBJ2-3|TRBV4-3
TGCGCCAGCAGCCAAGATTGGGGGCCATCTAGCACAGATACGCAGTATTTT
CASSQDWGPSSTDTQYF
>NA|14|NA|TRBJ2-5|TRBV28
TGTGCCAGCACCCCTCCAGCGGCGAGGGAGACCCAGTACTTC
CASTPPAARETQYF
>NA|13|NA|TRBJ1-2|TRBV21-1
TGTGCCAGCAGCAATTTTATCGGGTATGGCTACACCTTC
CASSNFIGYGYTF
>NA|15|NA|TRBJ2-3|TRBV6-1
TGTGCCAGCAGCGACCTACGGGGGCGGGTAGATACGCAGTATTTT
CASSDLRGRVDTQYF
>NA|11|NA|TRBJ2-1|TRBV10-3
TGTACCACCGTGGATTACAATGAGCAGTTCTTC
CTTVDYNEQFF
>NA|14|once|TRBJ1-2|TRBV7-9
TGTGCCAGCAGCTCCCCACAGGAGTTTCTTGGCTACACCTTC
CASSSPQEFLGYTF
>NA|14|once|TRBJ1-5|TRBV27
TGTGCCAGCAGCCCCCGGACAGCGGGATGGCCCCAGCATTTT
CASSPRTAGWPQHF
>NA|14|NA|TRBJ1-4|TRBV28
TGTGCCAGCGTTACAGGGCAGGCAAATGAAAAACTGTTTTTT
CASVTGQANEKLFF
>TRBD2|16|NA|TRBJ2-3|TRBV5-4
TGTGCCAGCAGCCCGGAACTAGCGGAACTAGCAGATACGCAGTATTTT
CASSPELAELADTQYF
>NA|15|NA|TRBJ1-1|TRBV7-3
TGTGCCAGCAGCTTAAGCTCGGTTTTGGGAACTGAAGCTTTCTTT
CASSLSSVLGTEAFF
>TRBD1|16|NA|TRBJ1-2|TRBV28
TGTGCCAGCAGTTTATACGGGACAGCCACTAACTATGGCTACACCTTC
CASSLYGTATNYGYTF
>NA|14|once|TRBJ1-5|TRBV4-1
TGCGCCAGCAGCCAAGGAATCAGCCGGGGGCCCCAGCATTTT
CASSQGISRGPQHF
>NA|15|NA|TRBJ2-3|TRBV7-8
TGTGCCAGCAGCTTAGAGTGGGGCGGCACAGATACGCAGTATTTT
CASSLEWGGTDTQYF